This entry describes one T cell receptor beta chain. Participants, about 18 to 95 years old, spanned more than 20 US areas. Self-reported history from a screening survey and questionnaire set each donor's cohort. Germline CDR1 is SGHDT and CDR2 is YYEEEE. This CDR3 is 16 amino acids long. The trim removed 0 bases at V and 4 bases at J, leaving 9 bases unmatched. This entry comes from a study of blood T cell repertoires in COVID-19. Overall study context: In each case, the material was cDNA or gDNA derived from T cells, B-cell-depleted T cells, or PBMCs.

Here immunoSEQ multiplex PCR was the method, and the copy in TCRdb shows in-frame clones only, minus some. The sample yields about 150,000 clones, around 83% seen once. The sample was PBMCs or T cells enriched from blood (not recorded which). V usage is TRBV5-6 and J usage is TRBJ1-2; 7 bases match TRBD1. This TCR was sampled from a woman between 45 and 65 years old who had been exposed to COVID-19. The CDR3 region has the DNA TGTGCCAGCAGCTTGGAGGCAGGGGGGATAGGCTATGGCTACACCTTC. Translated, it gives CASSLEAGGIGYGYTF.